These 18 T cell receptor beta chains share one sample of origin, sequenced in a study of CD8+ T cells in alopecia areata. TCR sequencing used cDNA made by reverse transcription of extracted RNA. Profiling relied on immunoSEQ multiplex PCR, and the TCRdb table lists in-frame clones only, not all of them. The sample has 95,000 to 150,000 clones, approximately 60% seen once. Treatment denoted: oral pan-JAK inhibitor, 5-10 mg twice daily. This specimen was CD4+ T cells sorted from blood, taken at week 4, from a patient treated with tofacitinib. These receptors originate from a human donor with alopecia areata.

The chain joins TRBV5-1 to TRBJ2-7, with D possibly matching TRBD2 (7 bases). This CDR3 is 13 amino acids long. V was trimmed by 4 bases and J by 3 bases, leaving 11 bases between them. Germline assignment: CDR1 SGHRS and CDR2 YFSETQ. In DNA form, the CDR3 reads TGCGCCAGCAGCCGGGGGGCCATCTACGAGCAGTACTTC. Its protein is CASSRGAIYEQYF.

The V gene is TRBV2, the J gene TRBJ1-1; D not resolved. V lost 10 bases and J lost 2, with 2 bases in between. Germline CDR1 and CDR2: SNHLY and FYNNEI. The CDR3 runs to 9 residues. The DNA for the CDR3 is TGTGCCATTAACACTGAAGCTTTCTTT. This sequence encodes CAINTEAFF.

V is TRBV7-2 and J is TRBJ1-2; D gene uncertain. Trimming took 5 bases from V and 1 from J, leaving 14 bases between them. Germline V gene lookup returns CDR1 SGHTA and CDR2 FQGNSA. This CDR3 has 15 residues. CDR3 loop: CASSRLGRHNYGYTF. The CDR3 DNA follows: TGTGCCAGCAGCCGGCTCGGCAGACATAACTATGGCTACACCTTC.

There are a few counts of this clone. The chain joins TRBV9 to TRBJ2-1; 9 bases are a match to TRBD2. With 4 bases clipped from V and 5 bases from J, the junction kept 13 bases outside the gene matches. Per germline, CDR1 SGDLS and CDR2 YYNGEE. This CDR3 has 17 residues. Here the CDR3 DNA reads TGTGCCAGCAGCCCGACATGGGGTAGCGGGGGTCACAATGAGCAGTTCTTC. Translation gives CASSPTWGSGGHNEQFF.

The chain carries TRBV18 and TRBJ2-7; a possible D gene is TRBD1 (5 bases). Germline lookup yields CDR1 KGHSH and CDR2 LQKENI. Trimming pared 2 bases from V and 4 bases from J, leaving 6 bases between. The CDR3 totals 12 residues. The CDR3 loop is CASSPKGYEQYF. DNA of the CDR3: TGTGCCAGCTCACCAAAGGGGTACGAGCAGTACTTC.

V is TRBV30 and J is TRBJ2-1; 9 bases map to TRBD1. The CDR3 spans 15 residues. Losses at the gene ends were 2 bases for V and 12 bases for J; bases not matched to a gene: 14. CDR1 is GTSNPN, CDR2 SVGIG, per germline (reference sequence). The CDR3: CAWSPGQGLGGTQFF. The CDR3 coding sequence is TGTGCCTGGAGTCCGGGACAGGGTTTAGGTGGGACGCAGTTCTTC.

The chain is built from TRBV25-1 and TRBJ1-1; possible D gene TRBD1, 5 bases. V shed 0 bases and J shed 1 base, with 6 bases lying between them. Germline-derived CDR1 and CDR2 are MGHDK and SYGVNS. The CDR3 has 14 amino acids. The CDR3 DNA reads TGTGCCAGCAGTGAATATACAGGGAACACTGAAGCTTTCTTT. Amino acid sequence: CASSEYTGNTEAFF.

This chain links TRBV7-9 with TRBJ2-1, with 8 bases that match TRBD2. Germline CDR1 reads SEHNR; CDR2 reads FQNEAQ (reference sequence). The CDR3 extends over 17 amino acids. V was clipped by 1 base and J by 2 bases; unmatched bases: 7. Here the CDR3 reads CASSLVGLRGAYNEQFF. CDR3 nucleotides: TGTGCCAGCAGCTTAGTGGGCTTGCGGGGGGCCTACAATGAGCAGTTCTTC.

The chain couples TRBV7-3 to TRBJ1-4; tentatively, D is TRBD1 (5 bases). CDR1 is SGHTA, CDR2 FQGTGA, per germline. This CDR3 region has 16 residues. V was trimmed by 5 bases and J by 0 bases, leaving 13 bases between them. The CDR3 DNA reads as TGTGCCAGCAGCGTTCGGGACCGACCAACTAATGAAAAACTGTTTTTT. Translation: CASSVRDRPTNEKLFF.

V usage is TRBV5-1 and J usage is TRBJ2-7; the D gene could be TRBD1 or TRBD2 (5 bases each). The germline V gene has CDR1 SGHRS and CDR2 YFSETQ. The CDR3 sequence is 14 residues long. V lost 2 bases to trimming and J lost 6 bases, with 15 bases between them. Here the CDR3 DNA reads TGCGCCAGCAGCTTAGGGACCGCAAGCGCCGAGCAGTACTTC. The encoded protein is CASSLGTASAEQYF.

The CDR3 coding sequence is TGCAGCGTTGTCGGGACTAGCGTAAATGAGCAGTTCTTC. Its protein product is CSVVGTSVNEQFF. J is TRBJ2-1 and V is TRBV29-1; 10 positions match TRBD2. Germline CDR1 and CDR2: SQVTM and ANQGSEA. There are 13 residues in the CDR3. V dropped 4 bases and J dropped 7; count of bases not matched to a gene: 4.

The gene calls are TRBV5-1 and TRBJ1-1; D is uncertain. The length of the CDR3 is 13 residues. The V gene lost 0 bases and the J gene lost 4 bases, with 7 bases spanning the gap. From germline, CDR1 is SGHRS and CDR2 YFSETQ. The CDR3 DNA is TGCGCCAGCAGCTTGGCAGTCAGCACTGAAGCTTTCTTT. This sequence encodes CASSLAVSTEAFF.

In its sample, this clone was seen many times. The rearrangement joins TRBV14 to TRBJ1-1, with 7 bases lining up with TRBD1. This CDR3 is 15 amino acids long. Germline V gives CDR1 SGHDN, CDR2 FVKESK. Germline trimming cut 5 bases from V and 1 base from J; bases unmatched to any gene: 7. The CDR3 spells CASSFYRGSNTEAFF. CDR3 sequence (DNA): TGTGCCAGCAGCTTTTACAGGGGATCGAACACTGAAGCTTTCTTT.

The V and J genes are TRBV20-1 and TRBJ2-7; D gene unclear. The CDR3 is 11 amino acids. Trimming stripped 5 bases from V and 3 bases from J, with 8 bases between. Per the germline V gene, CDR1 is DFQATT and CDR2 is SNEGSKA (reference sequence). DNA for the CDR3: TGCAGTGCTCCCAAGAGCTACGAGCAGTACTTC. Translated, it gives CSAPKSYEQYF.

This clone has only a few counts. This chain connects TRBV21-1 to TRBJ2-4; the tabulated D call, TRBD1, remains unverified against the DNA. TRBV21-1 is designated a pseudogene. The CDR3 loop spans 14 amino acids. CDR3 sequence (DNA): TGTGCCAGCAGAGTTACAGGGGCCAAAAACATTCAGTACTTC. It yields the protein CASRVTGAKNIQYF.

V usage is TRBV19 and J usage is TRBJ2-3; D possibly uses TRBD1 or TRBD2 (6 bases each). CDR3 length: 17 amino acids. CDR1 and CDR2 (germline): LNHDA, SQIVND (reference sequence). Trimming removed 10 bases at V and 0 bases at J, with 23 bases between. The CDR3 DNA is TGTGCCACCCGCGCAGGGGTGCGGGGATCTAGCACAGATACGCAGTATTTT. It specifies CATRAGVRGSSTDTQYF.

In its sample, this clone was seen a few times. The chain employs TRBV7-2 and TRBJ1-6; unclear D gene. This CDR3 is 12 amino acids long. The V end was cut by 5 bases, the J end by 7 bases, with 6 bases between. Germline lookup yields CDR1 SGHTA and CDR2 FQGNSA. This chain's CDR3 is CASSRFNSPLHF. CDR3 nucleotide sequence: TGTGCCAGCAGCCGCTTCAATTCACCCCTCCACTTT.

The V call is TRBV5-1, the J call TRBJ2-5; the D gene is possibly TRBD2 (6 bases). Trimming took 2 bases from V and 4 from J, leaving 18 bases between them. The CDR3 sequence is 16 residues long. CDR1 is SGHRS and CDR2 is YFSETQ in the germline V gene. The chain's CDR3 is CASSFAQLAQGETQYF. In DNA, the CDR3 is TGCGCCAGCAGCTTCGCACAACTAGCCCAGGGAGAGACCCAGTACTTC.